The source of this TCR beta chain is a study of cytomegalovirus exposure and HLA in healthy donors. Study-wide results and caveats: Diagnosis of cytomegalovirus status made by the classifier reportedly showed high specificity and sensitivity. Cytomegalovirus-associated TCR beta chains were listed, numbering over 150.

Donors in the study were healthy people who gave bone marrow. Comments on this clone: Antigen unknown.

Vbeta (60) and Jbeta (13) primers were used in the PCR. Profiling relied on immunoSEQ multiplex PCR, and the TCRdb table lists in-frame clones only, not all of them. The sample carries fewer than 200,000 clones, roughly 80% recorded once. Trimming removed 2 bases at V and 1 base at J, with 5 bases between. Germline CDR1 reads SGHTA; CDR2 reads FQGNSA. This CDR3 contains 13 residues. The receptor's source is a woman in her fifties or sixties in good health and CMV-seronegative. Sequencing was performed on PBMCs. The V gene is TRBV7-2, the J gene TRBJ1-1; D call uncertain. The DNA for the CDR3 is TGTGCCAGCAGCTTAATCAGGAACACTGAAGCTTTCTTT. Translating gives CASSLIRNTEAFF.